This TCR beta chain was captured by sequencing in a study of shared clonotypes between healthy human individuals. Study context: Researchers assigned three CD4 naive, three CD4 memory, two CD8 naive and one CD8 memory plate to each donor. Study-wide results and limits: Generation probability values for non-shared clonotypes were lower than those for clonotypes shared by all four donors. In several donors, around 5% of naive CD4 clonotypes appeared in common.

The CDR3 has 14 amino acids. In germline, CDR1 is SGHRS, CDR2 YFSETQ. Trimming cost V 2 bases and J 1 base, with 9 bases left between them. TCRdb keeps only in-frame clones here, not all; method: immunoSEQ multiplex PCR. The sample records about a million clones, around 77% being singletons. This clone has a handful of counts. Its antigen is unknown. All donors were healthy HIV-negative adults lacking recent acute infections or vaccinations. The sequence came from a man younger than 35 in good health. Some clones in this sample may be carry-over from other donors' samples. V gene TRBV5-1 combines with J gene TRBJ1-1; no clear D. The sequenced material came from memory CD4+ T cells from PBMCs. The subset here: CD45RA-negative fraction. As DNA, the CDR3 is TGCGCCAGCAGCTTTGTGGAGGGGAACACTGAAGCTTTCTTT. This translates into CASSFVEGNTEAFF.